A single T cell receptor beta chain is shown here with its context. Trimming removed 3 bases from V and 3 bases from J, with 6 bases in between. This CDR3 is built from 13 residues. Germline lookup yields CDR1 LNHDA and CDR2 SQIVND (reference sequence). Original data processing: Reference gene primers were amplified, and this amplification served to estimate nucleated cell counts. Using immunoSEQ multiplex PCR, the repertoire was profiled, and TCRdb retains in-frame clones only, with some absent. The DNA gave D and trimming, while V, J and clone size come from that table. There are 50,000 to 55,000 clones in the sample; 80% to 90% occur only once, and 14% lies in the top ten. This record belongs to a study of blood T cell repertoires in COVID-19. On the study more broadly: There were acute and convalescent COVID-19 samples, and they came from the United States, Italy and Spain. T cells, B-cell-depleted T cells, or PBMCs supplied cDNA or gDNA.

The TCR originated in a man between 65 and 85 years old with acute or convalescent COVID-19. Sample: peripheral blood. The chain employs TRBV19 and TRBJ2-1; no definite D call. CDR3 DNA sequence: TGTGCCAGTAGTATTAGCAGCTACAATGAGCAGTTCTTC. Translated, it gives CASSISSYNEQFF.